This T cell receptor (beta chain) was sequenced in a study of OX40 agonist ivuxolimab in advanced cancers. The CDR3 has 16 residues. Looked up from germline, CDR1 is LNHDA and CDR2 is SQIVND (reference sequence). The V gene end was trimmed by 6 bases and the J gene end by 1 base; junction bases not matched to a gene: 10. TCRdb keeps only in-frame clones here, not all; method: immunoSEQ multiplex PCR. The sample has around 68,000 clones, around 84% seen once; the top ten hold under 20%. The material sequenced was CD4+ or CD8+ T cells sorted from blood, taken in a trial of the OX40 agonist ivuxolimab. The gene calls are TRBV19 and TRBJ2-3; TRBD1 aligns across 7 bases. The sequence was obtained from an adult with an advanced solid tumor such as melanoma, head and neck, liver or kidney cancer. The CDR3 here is CASRGTARMGTDTQYF. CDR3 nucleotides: TGTGCCAGTAGAGGGACAGCCCGAATGGGCACAGATACGCAGTATTTT.